This T cell receptor (beta chain) emerged from a study of Graves' ophthalmopathy and Graves' hyperthyroidism. Study observations and caveats: Blood also carried most expanded thyroid clonotypes exceeding 0.001 frequency.

There are 16 residues in the CDR3. After removal of 2 bases from V and 5 bases from J, the junction contained 7 bases not matched to a gene. Germline CDR1 and CDR2: MNHEY and SVGEGT. The authors amplified TCR beta CDR3 regions, and they did so from RNA transcripts for repertoire sequencing. The first-round RT-PCR employed HTBI primers together with the Qiagen OneStep RT-PCR kit. A multiplex PCR was then performed as the second round. A single record per CDR3 protein comes from TCRdb applying MiXCR to the multiplex PCR reads. The sample consists of 620,000 or so distinct CDR3 sequences, about 20% of them appearing once. As for this clonotype: Its specificity is not known.

This sequence was found in a woman aged 18-29 years with stable Graves' hyperthyroidism. Some clones in this sample may be carry-over from other donors' samples. The chain is built from TRBV6-2 or TRBV6-3 and TRBJ2-5; 11 bases match TRBD2. The sample was peripheral blood. The CDR3: CASSYPELAGDETQYF. DNA for the CDR3: TGTGCCAGCAGTTACCCCGAACTAGCGGGGGATGAGACCCAGTACTTC.